A selection of T cell receptor beta chains follows, all from one sample in a study of cytomegalovirus exposure and HLA in healthy donors. Repertoires were generated with immunoSEQ multiplex PCR, while TCRdb's copy carries only in-frame clones and drops some. The sample holds 200,000 to 250,000 clones, approximately 82% seen once. Material: PBMCs. These TCRs come from a woman under 30 in good health and CMV-seronegative. CDR3s include the opening cysteine and the closing phenylalanine or tryptophan. Fields, in order: CDR3 length, clone size, J gene, D gene, V gene, CDR3 DNA, CDR3 protein. A D gene is named only where the DNA matches it firmly. Expanded clones are given a class, and other clones once, few, many or no size at all.

14,once,TRBJ2-7,TRBD1,TRBV6-1,TGTGCCAGCAGTGCGGACAGGGGTTCCTACGAGCAGTACTTC,CASSADRGSYEQYF
15,.,TRBJ2-1,TRBD2,TRBV18,TGTGCCAGCTCACCGCCTATAGCGGGGTACAATGAGCAGTTCTTC,CASSPPIAGYNEQFF
15,.,TRBJ1-3,TRBD1,TRBV7-6,TGTGCCAGCAGCCCGGACAGGGGTCCTGGAAACACCATATATTTT,CASSPDRGPGNTIYF
13,.,TRBJ2-5,TRBD2,TRBV10-1,TGCGCCAGCAGTAGCGGGGGGAGAGAGACCCAGTACTTC,CASSSGGRETQYF
13,.,TRBJ2-3,TRBD2,TRBV2,TGTGCCAGCAGACTCCGCGGGGGGGATACGCAGTATTTT,CASRLRGGDTQYF
12,.,TRBJ2-1,.,TRBV6-5,TGTGCCAGCAGTTCCCTAAACAATGAGCAGTTCTTC,CASSSLNNEQFF
15,.,TRBJ2-7,.,TRBV15,TGTGCCACCAGCCCAGGACCCCTGGGTTTCCACGAGCAGTACTTC,CATSPGPLGFHEQYF
13,.,TRBJ2-7,.,TRBV11-2,TGTGCCAGCAGCTTGGGCAGGATCTACGAGCAGTACTTC,CASSLGRIYEQYF
17,.,TRBJ2-5,.,TRBV7-8,TGTGCCAGCAGCAGGGGACCGCAAATCGCTGAAAGGGGGACCCAGTACTTC,CASSRGPQIAERGTQYF
12,.,TRBJ1-5,.,TRBV29-1,TGCAGCGTTGATAGGGGCGGTCAGCCCCAGCATTTT,CSVDRGGQPQHF
14,.,TRBJ2-7,.,TRBV25-1,TGTGCCAGCAGCCCCGCGACCAGATTCTACGAGCAGTACTTC,CASSPATRFYEQYF
12,.,TRBJ2-1,.,TRBV5-1,TGCGCCAGCAGCTTCGAGATGGGAGAGCAGTTCTTC,CASSFEMGEQFF
14,.,TRBJ1-2,.,TRBV28,TGTGCCAGCAGTTCGCCCGGGTCCTCAGGGGGCTACACCTTC,CASSSPGSSGGYTF
15,.,TRBJ1-3,.,TRBV5-4,TGTGCCAGCAGCCACAGGGAAGGGCCCGGAAACACCATATATTTT,CASSHREGPGNTIYF
15,.,TRBJ2-3,TRBD1,TRBV5-1,TGCGCCAGCAGCCGAGGACAGGGGGGTAGAGATACGCAGTATTTT,CASSRGQGGRDTQYF
15,.,TRBJ2-1,TRBD2,TRBV10-2,TGCGCCAGCAGGATAGCGGGAGGCTTCGTCAATGAGCAGTTCTTC,CASRIAGGFVNEQFF
15,.,TRBJ1-6,.,TRBV6-6,TGTGCCAGCAGCAAAAAGGGAATATACAATTCACCCCTCCACTTT,CASSKKGIYNSPLHF
15,.,TRBJ2-7,TRBD1,TRBV7-6,TGTGCCAGCAGCCAAAACAGGGACAGGGTCTACGAGCAGTACTTC,CASSQNRDRVYEQYF
13,.,TRBJ2-5,.,TRBV4-1,TGCGCCAGCAGCCAAGCGGTACCTGAGACCCAGTACTTC,CASSQAVPETQYF
16,.,TRBJ1-5,TRBD1,TRBV2,TGTGCCAGCAGCACAGGGGGCGGATGGGGCAATCAGCCCCAGCATTTT,CASSTGGGWGNQPQHF
12,few,TRBJ1-2,.,TRBV30,TGTGCCTGGAGGGGGGCTAACTATGGCTACACCTTC,CAWRGANYGYTF
15,.,TRBJ2-1,TRBD2,TRBV27,TGTGCCAGCAGTTTGGTTAGCGGGAGGGACAATGAGCAGTTCTTC,CASSLVSGRDNEQFF
17,.,TRBJ2-1,TRBD2,TRBV25-1,TGTGCCAGCAGTCTGACTCCACCCGCGGGAGGGCCCAATGAGCAGTTCTTC,CASSLTPPAGGPNEQFF
14,.,TRBJ1-1,.,TRBV9,TGTGCCAGCAGCTCCGCCGGTGGAAGGGCTGAAGCTTTCTTT,CASSSAGGRAEAFF
16,once,TRBJ2-1,TRBD2,TRBV5-1,TGCGCCAGCAGTCCCGGGGCTAGCGGGGGGGCGGGCGAGCAGTTCTTC,CASSPGASGGAGEQFF
15,.,TRBJ2-7,TRBD2,TRBV27,TGTGCCAGCAGTTTAATAGCGGGGGGGCCCAACGAGCAGTACTTC,CASSLIAGGPNEQYF
10,.,TRBJ1-1,.,TRBV29-1,TGCAGCGTCATGGACGCTGAAGCTTTCTTT,CSVMDAEAFF
17,.,TRBJ1-2,TRBD1,TRBV19,TGTGCCAGTAGTGTAGGACAGGGAACCCCACTGGACTATGGCTACACCTTC,CASSVGQGTPLDYGYTF
15,.,TRBJ2-7,.,TRBV5-4,TGTGCCAGCAGCTTGATGGCAGGGCGAAACTACGAGCAGTACTTC,CASSLMAGRNYEQYF
13,.,TRBJ2-1,.,TRBV14,TGTGCCAGCAGCCTCGGGAGCGGCAATGAGCAGTTCTTC,CASSLGSGNEQFF
12,.,TRBJ1-2,.,TRBV6-6,TGTGCCAGCAGTAGTGACCGTACTGGCTACACCTTC,CASSSDRTGYTF
16,.,TRBJ2-7,TRBD2,TRBV6-5,TGTGCCAGCAGTTCGGGACTAGCGGGGTCCGCCTACGAGCAGTACTTC,CASSSGLAGSAYEQYF
16,.,TRBJ2-2,TRBD1,TRBV7-3,TGTGCCAGCAGCCTTACACAGGGGGAAGACACCGGGGAGCTGTTTTTT,CASSLTQGEDTGELFF
17,.,TRBJ2-7,TRBD1,TRBV29-1,TGCAGCGTTGAAGACGGGGGAACAGGGGGCGGAAGGTACGAGCAGTACTTC,CSVEDGGTGGGRYEQYF
17,.,TRBJ2-3,TRBD2,TRBV7-7,TGTGCTAGCAGCCCCCTGGTCGGGCGGGGGGAGGCAGATACGCAGTATTTT,CASSPLVGRGEADTQYF
16,.,TRBJ2-5,TRBD2,TRBV4-1,TGCGCCAGCAGCCCCGGACTAGCGGGAGCGAGGGAGACCCAGTACTTC,CASSPGLAGARETQYF
19,.,TRBJ2-4,.,TRBV27,TGTGCCAGCCGCCGGCAGGGAGCATCAAGTGGTCTAGCCAAAAACATTCAGTACTTC,CASRRQGASSGLAKNIQYF
15,.,TRBJ2-7,TRBD2,TRBV4-2,TGTGCCAGCAGCCAAGAACTAGCGGGGGTCGACGAGCAGTACTTC,CASSQELAGVDEQYF
14,few,TRBJ1-5,TRBD1,TRBV10-3,TGTGCCATCAGCCCCGACAGGGGGAAGCAGCCCCAGCATTTT,CAISPDRGKQPQHF
13,many,TRBJ1-4,.,TRBV10-3,TGTGCCATCAGGGGCAGTCTTAATGAAAAACTGTTTTTT,CAIRGSLNEKLFF
17,.,TRBJ2-7,.,TRBV27,TGTGCCAGCAGTTTTCGAGCTAGCACGGGGCAAGCCTACGAGCAGTACTTC,CASSFRASTGQAYEQYF
15,.,TRBJ2-1,.,TRBV19,TGTGCCAGTAGTATAAGGGTGGGGAGCTACAATGAGCAGTTCTTC,CASSIRVGSYNEQFF
12,.,TRBJ1-1,.,TRBV6-1,TGTGCCAGCATAGCAGTGAACACTGAAGCTTTCTTT,CASIAVNTEAFF
13,.,TRBJ1-2,TRBD1,TRBV28,TGTGCCAGCAGTCCGACAGGGAACTATGGCTACACCTTC,CASSPTGNYGYTF
15,.,TRBJ1-1,.,TRBV18,TGTGCCAGCTCACCACCGACGGCCCCGAACACTGAAGCTTTCTTT,CASSPPTAPNTEAFF
14,.,TRBJ1-1,.,TRBV4-1,TGCGCCAGCAGCCCGGACTCAAGGAACACTGAAGCTTTCTTT,CASSPDSRNTEAFF
11,.,TRBJ1-4,.,TRBV27,TGTGCCAGGAAGGACGGTGAAAAACTGTTTTTT,CARKDGEKLFF
15,.,TRBJ1-2,TRBD1,TRBV6-5,TGTGCCAGCAGTTACTCGGGGACAGGGGTCTATGGCTACACCTTC,CASSYSGTGVYGYTF
16,.,TRBJ1-1,TRBD1,TRBV7-8,TGTGCCAGCAGCTTATATAAGGGACAGCCGAACACTGAAGCTTTCTTT,CASSLYKGQPNTEAFF
15,.,TRBJ1-2,.,TRBV6-1,TGTGCCAGCAGTGATAGTGGCAGCCCCCGAGATGGCTACACCTTC,CASSDSGSPRDGYTF
16,.,TRBJ2-2,.,TRBV4-1,TGCGCCAGCAGCCAGTTGCGGGAAGTGGGCACCGGGGAGCTGTTTTTT,CASSQLREVGTGELFF
15,.,TRBJ1-5,.,TRBV15,TGTGCCACCAGCAGAGATCGGCTGGTGAGGCAGCCCCAGCATTTT,CATSRDRLVRQPQHF
13,.,TRBJ2-3,.,TRBV15,TGTGCCACCAGCAGGCGGGACACAGATACGCAGTATTTT,CATSRRDTDTQYF
13,few,TRBJ1-2,TRBD1,TRBV11-2,TGTGCCAGCAGCAAAACAGGGGCCGGTGGCTACACCTTC,CASSKTGAGGYTF
14,medium-sized,TRBJ2-1,TRBD2,TRBV7-6,TGTGCCAGCAGCTTGGCGGGAGGTGTCGATGAGCAGTTCTTC,CASSLAGGVDEQFF